A selection of T cell receptor beta chains follows, all from one sample in a study of OX40 agonist ivuxolimab in advanced cancers. Profiling relied on immunoSEQ multiplex PCR, and the TCRdb table lists in-frame clones only, not all of them. In the table there are tens of thousands of clones, more than 80% of which are singletons. Sequencing was performed on CD4+ or CD8+ T cells sorted from blood, taken in a trial of the OX40 agonist ivuxolimab. All receptors come from an adult with an advanced solid tumor such as melanoma, head and neck, liver or kidney cancer. The CDR3 runs from the conserved cysteine through the conserved F or W. The order of the fields is V gene, J gene, clone size, D gene, CDR3 protein, CDR3 DNA. The D gene is left open where the match is weak. Clone size is shown for a subset of rows, as once, few, many or a class of expanded clone.

>TRBV30|TRBJ2-5|-|-
CAWDRGVETQYF
TGTGCCTGGGACCGCGGGGTAGAGACCCAGTACTTC
>TRBV30|TRBJ1-4|once|-
CAWSGTVAHEKLFF
TGTGCCTGGAGTGGGACGGTGGCTCATGAAAAACTGTTTTTT
>TRBV5-6|TRBJ1-4|-|TRBD1
CASSSGTASREKLFF
TGTGCCAGCAGCTCGGGGACAGCGTCGAGAGAAAAACTGTTTTTT
>TRBV7-9|TRBJ1-1|-|-
CASLRGNMNTEAFF
TGTGCCAGTTTACGGGGCAACATGAACACTGAAGCTTTCTTT
>TRBV5-8|TRBJ2-5|few|TRBD2
CASSLPGGETQYF
TGTGCCAGCAGCTTGCCGGGGGGAGAGACCCAGTACTTC
>TRBV6-1|TRBJ2-1|-|-
CASNKPNSYNEQFF
TGTGCCAGCAATAAGCCGAACTCCTACAATGAGCAGTTCTTC
>TRBV15|TRBJ2-7|-|-
CATSSSDTYEQYF
TGTGCCACCAGCAGCTCGGATACCTACGAGCAGTACTTC
>TRBV28|TRBJ2-7|-|-
CASSLYGEQYF
TGTGCCAGCAGTTTATATGGCGAGCAGTACTTC
>TRBV18|TRBJ1-3|-|-
CASSDRPGSGNTIYF
TGTGCCAGCTCAGACAGACCCGGCTCTGGAAACACCATATATTTT
>TRBV7-9|TRBJ2-5|-|-
CASSHDLLGTQYF
TGTGCCAGCAGCCACGACCTCCTGGGGACCCAGTACTTC
>TRBV6-5|TRBJ1-1|few|TRBD1
CASRVQGDTEAFF
TGTGCCAGCAGAGTTCAGGGGGACACTGAAGCTTTCTTT
>TRBV7-6|TRBJ2-2|-|-
CASSPTVNTGELFF
TGTGCCAGCAGCCCGACAGTAAACACCGGGGAGCTGTTTTTT
>TRBV7-9|TRBJ1-6|-|-
CASSPPDSPLHF
TGTGCCAGCAGCCCCCCCGATTCACCCCTCCACTTT
>TRBV6-1|TRBJ2-1|-|-
CASSEKDNEQFF
TGTGCCAGCAGCGAAAAAGACAATGAGCAGTTCTTC
>TRBV2|TRBJ1-1|few|-
CASSVSGLSTTFF
TGTGCCAGCAGTGTTTCAGGCTTGTCGACAACTTTCTTT
>TRBV27|TRBJ1-1|few|-
CASSDPGQRVTEAFF
TGTGCCAGCAGTGATCCGGGACAAAGGGTGACTGAAGCTTTCTTT
>TRBV10-3|TRBJ1-1|-|-
CAISEVGGNTEAFF
TGTGCCATCAGTGAGGTTGGGGGGAACACTGAAGCTTTCTTT
>TRBV2|TRBJ2-1|once|-
CASSVRDSTYNEQFF
TGTGCCAGCAGTGTTAGGGACTCCACCTACAATGAGCAGTTCTTC
>TRBV15|TRBJ1-5|-|TRBD1
CASSTGVSQPQHF
TGTGCCAGCTCAACAGGGGTTAGTCAGCCCCAGCATTTT
>TRBV19|TRBJ2-2|-|TRBD1
CASSIRAGGYTGELFF
TGTGCCAGTAGTATAAGGGCAGGGGGCTACACCGGGGAGCTGTTTTTT
>TRBV4-1|TRBJ2-7|-|TRBD1
CASSQHSMSDRGEQYF
TGCGCCAGCAGCCAACATTCTATGTCAGACAGGGGCGAGCAGTACTTC
>TRBV7-9|TRBJ2-3|once|TRBD2
CATQRGGGTDTQYF
TGTGCCACCCAGCGGGGGGGTGGGACAGATACGCAGTATTTT
>TRBV10-3|TRBJ2-7|few|TRBD1
CAISSSQGDFYEQYF
TGTGCCATCAGTAGTTCACAGGGGGACTTCTACGAGCAGTACTTC
>TRBV7-6|TRBJ2-2|-|-
CASRGGLSSDTGELFF
TGTGCCAGCAGAGGCGGGCTCAGCAGTGACACCGGGGAGCTGTTTTTT
>TRBV27|TRBJ2-4|-|-
CASSPGVGLAKNIQYF
TGTGCCAGCAGCCCTGGCGTCGGACTAGCCAAAAACATTCAGTACTTC
>TRBV28|TRBJ2-7|-|-
CASSSPAGTSYEQYF
TGTGCCAGCAGTTCCCCCGCAGGGACCTCCTACGAGCAGTACTTC
>TRBV10-3|TRBJ2-4|-|-
CAISDATVAKNIQYF
TGTGCCATCAGTGACGCCACAGTGGCCAAAAACATTCAGTACTTC
>TRBV19|TRBJ2-2|-|-
CASSGLSENTGELFF
TGTGCCAGTAGTGGCCTTTCGGAGAACACCGGGGAGCTGTTTTTT
>TRBV18|TRBJ2-5|once|-
CASSPRSKETQYF
TGTGCCAGCTCTCCCAGGAGTAAAGAGACCCAGTACTTC
>TRBV4-3|TRBJ1-3|-|TRBD1
CASSQDFGTGHTIYF
TGCGCCAGCAGCCAAGATTTTGGGACAGGGCACACCATATATTTT
>TRBV19|TRBJ1-2|few|TRBD1
CASRTDRARYGYTF
TGTGCCAGTAGGACCGACAGGGCCCGCTATGGCTACACCTTC
>TRBV4-1|TRBJ2-1|-|TRBD1
CASSQEQGAAYNEQFF
TGCGCCAGCAGCCAAGAACAGGGGGCCGCTTACAATGAGCAGTTCTTC
>TRBV25-1|TRBJ1-3|-|-
CASREDGSGNTIYF
TGTGCCAGCAGAGAGGACGGCTCTGGAAACACCATATATTTT
>TRBV6-1|TRBJ1-2|-|-
CASSDRLNYGYTF
TGTGCCAGCAGTGACCGCCTGAACTATGGCTACACCTTC
>TRBV28|TRBJ2-3|-|TRBD1
CASSPYQGARSTDTQYF
TGTGCCAGCAGTCCCTACCAGGGGGCCAGGAGCACAGATACGCAGTATTTT
>TRBV20-1|TRBJ2-3|-|-
CSATRGDTQYF
TGCAGTGCCACCAGAGGGGATACGCAGTATTTT
>TRBV7-8|TRBJ2-7|-|TRBD1
CASRTDRGEQYF
TGTGCCAGCAGGACGGACAGGGGCGAGCAGTACTTC
>TRBV6-5|TRBJ2-3|-|TRBD2
CASSRTSGSTDTQYF
TGTGCCAGCAGCCGGACTAGCGGGAGCACAGATACGCAGTATTTT
>TRBV13|TRBJ2-7|-|-
CASSLGHQNPLEQYF
TGTGCCAGCAGCTTAGGACACCAAAATCCCCTCGAGCAGTACTTC
>TRBV5-6|TRBJ2-7|-|TRBD1
CASSSDGTGVYEQYF
TGTGCCAGCAGCTCCGACGGGACAGGGGTTTACGAGCAGTACTTC
>TRBV5-1|TRBJ1-1|-|-
CASSRANTEAFF
TGCGCCAGCAGCCGAGCCAACACTGAAGCTTTCTTT
>TRBV7-3|TRBJ2-2|-|-
CASSLGGHANTGELFF
TGTGCCAGCAGCTTAGGGGGACATGCGAACACCGGGGAGCTGTTTTTT
>TRBV27|TRBJ1-2|once|TRBD1
CASSQQQGTMNGYTF
TGTGCCAGCAGTCAACAACAGGGGACAATGAATGGCTACACCTTC